This is a list of T cell receptor beta chains from one sample in a study of response to subunit inactivated influenza vaccine. MiXCR, applied by TCRdb to the RT-PCR reads, yields one record per CDR3 protein. The repertoire has over 750,000 distinct CDR3 sequences, around 20% of them found once; the top ten carry about 9.4%. This material consisted of PBMCs from blood, taken less than 6 days after vaccination. These TCRs come from a man in his fifties or sixties who received an inactivated influenza vaccine. The CDR3 runs from the conserved cysteine through the conserved F or W. Each record gives: CDR3 length, J gene, D gene, V gene, clone size, CDR3 protein, CDR3 DNA. A D gene is named only where the DNA matches it firmly. Not every row has a clone size; where given, it reads once, few, many or a size class.

18,TRBJ1-2,-,TRBV5-1,many,CASSLHTVTTANNYGYTF,TGCGCCAGCAGCTTGCATACCGTCACCACGGCGAACAACTATGGCTACACCTTC
15,TRBJ2-1,TRBD2,TRBV11-2,few,CASSLGSGRVNEQFF,TGTGCCAGCAGCTTAGGTTCCGGGAGGGTCAATGAGCAGTTCTTC
17,TRBJ2-7,TRBD1,TRBV7-2,few,CASSLVTGQGFWYEQYF,TGTGCCAGCAGCTTAGTTACGGGACAGGGTTTTTGGTACGAGCAGTACTTC
20,TRBJ2-3,TRBD2,TRBV14,-,CASSPAVPGLEGWDTDTQYF,TGTGCCAGCAGCCCAGCAGTTCCGGGACTAGAGGGATGGGACACAGATACGCAGTATTTT
13,TRBJ2-7,TRBD2,TRBV20-1,few,CSAGLADSYEQYF,TGCAGTGCGGGTCTAGCGGATTCCTACGAGCAGTACTTC
14,TRBJ2-5,TRBD1,TRBV3-1,once,CASSQGSGGETQYF,TGTGCCAGCAGCCAAGGGTCAGGGGGAGAGACCCAGTACTTC
16,TRBJ1-4,-,TRBV7-9,few,CASSDRPVGVNEKLFF,TGTGCCAGCAGCGATCGGCCGGTTGGGGTTAATGAAAAACTGTTTTTT
14,TRBJ2-1,TRBD2,TRBV18,-,CASSQREGQYKQFF,TGTGCCAGCTCACAGCGGGAGGGCCAATATAAGCAGTTCTTC
17,TRBJ1-1,-,TRBV12-3/TRBV12-4,-,CASSLDSWANSGTEAFF,TGTGCCAGCAGTTTAGATTCCTGGGCTAACAGCGGCACTGAAGCTTTCTTT
17,TRBJ2-3,TRBD2,TRBV20-1,few,CSARVLAGGSIPDTQYF,TGCAGTGCTAGAGTCCTAGCGGGAGGGAGTATCCCAGATACGCAGTATTTT
17,TRBJ1-4,TRBD1,TRBV27,-,CASSFSRQGRPNEKLFF,TGTGCCAGCAGTTTTTCTCGACAGGGAAGGCCTAATGAAAAACTGTTTTTT
16,TRBJ1-3,-,TRBV15,few,CATSVIGADSGNTIYF,TGTGCCACCAGCGTGATCGGGGCAGACTCTGGAAACACCATATATTTT
14,TRBJ2-7,-,TRBV19,-,CASSIGGIPYEQYF,TGTGCCAGTAGTATAGGGGGTATTCCCTACGAGCAGTACTTC
13,TRBJ2-1,-,TRBV7-8,few,CASSLLTYNEQFF,TGTGCCAGCAGCTTACTCACCTACAATGAGCAGTTCTTC
15,TRBJ2-4,TRBD1,TRBV5-1,many,CASSLEGQPSDIQYF,TGCGCCAGCAGCTTGGAGGGACAGCCTTCAGACATTCAGTACTTC
16,TRBJ1-2,TRBD1,TRBV5-1,few,CASSLTGTGLGYGYTF,TGCGCCAGCAGCTTGACCGGGACAGGGTTGGGTTATGGCTACACCTTC
15,TRBJ2-1,TRBD2,TRBV19,-,CASSMGAGVGNEQFF,TGTGCCAGTAGTATGGGAGCGGGAGTTGGTAATGAGCAGTTCTTC
13,TRBJ2-3,-,TRBV27,medium-sized,CASQGGASDTQYF,TGTGCCAGCCAAGGGGGGGCAAGTGATACGCAGTATTTT
15,TRBJ2-3,-,TRBV12-3/TRBV12-4,few,CASSLLEGLTDTQYF,TGTGCCAGCAGTCTCCTCGAGGGGCTCACAGATACGCAGTATTTT
15,TRBJ1-2,TRBD1,TRBV20-1,-,CSAESFLTGGLGYTF,TGCAGTGCTGAGTCCTTCCTGACAGGGGGATTGGGCTACACCTTC
15,TRBJ2-1,TRBD1,TRBV5-1,few,CASRLGQGGYNEQFF,TGCGCCAGCAGATTAGGACAGGGGGGGTACAATGAGCAGTTCTTC
15,TRBJ1-1,-,TRBV5-1,-,CASSLAGGLNTEAFF,TGCGCCAGCAGCTTGGCGGGAGGACTGAACACTGAAGCTTTCTTT
18,TRBJ2-1,TRBD2,TRBV27,-,CASSFVLAGDPGGNEQFF,TGTGCCAGCAGTTTTGTACTAGCGGGGGATCCAGGTGGCAATGAGCAGTTCTTC
12,TRBJ1-2,-,TRBV12-3/TRBV12-4,many,CASSLYRNGYTF,TGTGCCAGCAGTTTATACCGGAATGGCTACACCTTC
16,TRBJ2-1,-,TRBV4-3,few,CASSQDVQGNYNEQFF,TGCGCCAGCAGCCAAGATGTACAGGGAAACTACAATGAGCAGTTCTTC
14,TRBJ1-2,TRBD1,TRBV12-3/TRBV12-4,many,CASSPSGTVYGYTF,TGTGCCAGCAGTCCAAGTGGGACAGTCTATGGCTACACCTTC
13,TRBJ1-4,-,TRBV18,few,CASSPLDGEKLFF,TGTGCCAGCTCACCACTTGACGGTGAAAAACTGTTTTTT
16,TRBJ2-1,-,TRBV28,many,CASSSPGAHQYNEQFF,TGTGCCAGCAGTTCACCTGGTGCGCATCAGTACAATGAGCAGTTCTTC
21,TRBJ2-3,-,TRBV5-4,few,CASSLDVSVWTQMENTDTQYF,TGTGCCAGCAGCTTGGATGTTTCAGTCTGGACTCAGATGGAAAACACAGATACGCAGTATTTT
15,TRBJ1-1,-,TRBV4-1,-,CASSQQGLKNTEAFF,TGCGCCAGCAGCCAACAGGGTTTGAAAAACACTGAAGCTTTCTTT
15,TRBJ2-7,TRBD1,TRBV6-5,few,CASSLGQGATTKQYF,TGTGCCAGCAGTTTGGGACAGGGGGCCACGACAAAGCAGTACTTC